This TCR beta chain was sequenced in a study of tumor-infiltrating lymphocytes in primary liver carcinoma. Study context: Enrolled patients were male and female, aged 30 to 69 years. Tumors were stage T1-T3 N0M0, about 4 to 11 cm across.

As concerns this clonotype: Its cognate antigen is unknown.

The blood RNA (from unsorted whole blood) was obtained, and germline DNA was also extracted. Reverse transcription of about 500 ng total RNA with a constant-region primer produced TCR beta cDNA. Three nested multiplex PCR rounds, a slightly modified ARM-PCR method, built the TCR beta libraries. For roughly 10 cycles apiece, the opening two PCR rounds ran with TRBV1-TRBV30 forward primers and a C-beta reverse primer. TCRdb called the multiplex PCR reads again in MiXCR, with one record for every CDR3 protein. The sample lists about 180,000 distinct CDR3 sequences, roughly three fifths occurring once. V lost 3 bases, J lost 2 bases, and 18 bases lay in between. CDR1 and CDR2 from the germline V gene are SGHDT and YYEEEE. The CDR3 loop spans 17 amino acids. Study-level findings and limits: Tumor region pairs showed greater overlap than either tumor-adjacent or tumor-blood pairs did. The use of bulk unsorted samples meant that CD4+ and CD8+ repertoires were not compared.

The sample comprised peripheral blood. This sequence joins TRBV5-6 and TRBJ1-5; TRBD1 is a possible D gene (5 bases). The sequence was collected from a man aged 35 to 55 with primary liver carcinoma and hepatitis B virus infection. The CDR3 bases are TGTGCCAGCAGCTCATACGTAAGGGGAACGGGCAATCAGCCCCAGCATTTT. This encodes CASSSYVRGTGNQPQHF. Based on the CDR3 plus reference TRBV5-6 and TRBJ1-5, the full variable domain is DAGVTQSPTHLIKTRGQQVTLRCSPKSGHDTVSWYQQALGQGPQFIFQYYEEEERQRGNFPDRFSGHQFPNYSSELNVNALLLGDSALYLCASSSYVRGTGNQPQHFGDGTRLSIL.